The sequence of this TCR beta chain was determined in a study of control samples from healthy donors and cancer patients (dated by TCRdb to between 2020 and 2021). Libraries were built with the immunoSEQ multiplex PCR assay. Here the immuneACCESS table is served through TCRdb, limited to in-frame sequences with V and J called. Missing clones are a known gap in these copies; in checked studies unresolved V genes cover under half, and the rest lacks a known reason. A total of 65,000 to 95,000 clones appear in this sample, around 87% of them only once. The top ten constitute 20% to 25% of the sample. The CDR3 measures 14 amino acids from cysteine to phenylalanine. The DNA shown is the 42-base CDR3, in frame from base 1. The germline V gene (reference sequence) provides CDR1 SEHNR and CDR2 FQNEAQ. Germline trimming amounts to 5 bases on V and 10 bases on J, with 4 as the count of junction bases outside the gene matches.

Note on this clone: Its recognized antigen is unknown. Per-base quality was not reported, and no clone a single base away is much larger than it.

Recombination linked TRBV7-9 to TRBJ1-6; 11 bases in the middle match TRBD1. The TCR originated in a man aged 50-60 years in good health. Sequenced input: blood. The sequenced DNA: TGTGCCAGCAGCCCCGGGACAGGGGGATCACCCCTCCACTTT. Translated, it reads CASSPGTGGSPLHF.